These 20 T cell receptor beta chains came from one sample sequenced in a study of radiation and T cells in renal cell carcinoma. TCRdb's table, derived via immunoSEQ multiplex PCR, lists solely in-frame clones and lacks some. The table lists under 100,000 clones, just under 85% of them singletons. This sample's time point: blood 4 weeks post-SBRT, at nephrectomy. Treatment given: 15 Gy SBRT to primary tumor, nephrectomy 4 weeks later. The sample was blood, taken from a patient whose treatment included radiotherapy and nephrectomy. The receptors derive from a man aged 45-60 years with renal cell carcinoma.

The genes are TRBV19 and TRBJ1-1; D not certain. The CDR3 has 13 amino acids. Germline values: CDR1 LNHDA, CDR2 SQIVND (reference sequence). V was clipped by 0 bases and J by 5 bases, with 7 bases between them. The CDR3 sequence: CASSIEGNTEAFF. CDR3 nucleotide sequence: TGTGCCAGTAGTATAGAGGGGAATACTGAAGCTTTCTTT.

This chain joins TRBV28 and TRBJ2-3; D unresolved. The CDR3 has 15 amino acids. The V end lost 4 bases, the J end lost 1 base, and 12 bases lay between the germline ends. Germline V gene lookup returns CDR1 MDHEN and CDR2 SYDVKM. CDR3 nucleotides: TGTGCCAGCAGTTCTGACTGGGTTCGCACAGATACGCAGTATTTT. It encodes CASSSDWVRTDTQYF. Using reference TRBV28 and TRBJ2-3 for the parts outside the CDR3, the full variable domain is DVKVTQSSRYLVKRTGEKVFLECVQDMDHENMFWYRQDPGLGLRLIYFSYDVKMKEKGDIPEGYSVSREKKERFSLILESASTNQTSMYLCASSSDWVRTDTQYFGPGTRLTVL.

The chain employs TRBV7-9 and TRBJ2-1, with TRBD1 identical over 8 bases. CDR3 length: 15 residues. Trimming at V came to 5 bases and at J to 4 bases, leaving 7 bases not matched to a gene. The germline V gene has CDR1 SEHNR and CDR2 FQNEAQ (reference sequence). DNA for the CDR3: TGTGCCAGCAGCACCGGACAGGGCCTTTACAATGAGCAGTTCTTC. This encodes CASSTGQGLYNEQFF.

The chain employs TRBV4-2 and TRBJ2-5, with TRBD1 as a possible D gene (6 bases). V was pared by 1 base and J by 5 bases, with 11 bases between. The CDR3 sequence is 14 residues long. The germline gives CDR1 LGHNA, CDR2 YNFKEQ. The CDR3 DNA is TGTGCCAGCAGCCAAGTCCAGGGGTCGGAGACCCAGTACTTC. This codes for CASSQVQGSETQYF.

A few counts support this clone. The chain joins TRBV6-5 to TRBJ1-2; D perhaps matches TRBD1 (5 bases). The CDR3 has 15 amino acids. Trimming cost V 2 bases and J 1 base, with 11 bases left between them. Germline CDR1 and CDR2: MNHEY and SVGAGI. In nucleotides, the CDR3 is TGTGCCAGCAGTTACGGCAGGGTCGATAACTATGGCTACACCTTC. Translation gives CASSYGRVDNYGYTF.

This chain uses TRBV7-6 with TRBJ2-7; TRBD1 matches at 9 bases. The length of the CDR3 is 15 residues. Germline V gives CDR1 SGHVS, CDR2 FNYEAQ. The junction had 10 bases not matched to a gene; V was cut back by 5 bases and J by 5 bases. The CDR3 loop is CASSAEGQGPHEQYF. DNA for the CDR3: TGTGCCAGCAGCGCGGAGGGACAGGGACCCCACGAGCAGTACTTC.

The V gene is TRBV14, the J gene TRBJ2-2; D remains ambiguous. Germline values: CDR1 SGHDN, CDR2 FVKESK. Trimming stripped 4 bases from V and 0 bases from J, with 18 bases between. This CDR3 has 18 residues. The CDR3 here is CASSRRRTPVPNTGELFF. As DNA, the CDR3 is TGTGCCAGCAGCCGGCGAAGGACGCCCGTTCCGAACACCGGGGAGCTGTTTTTT.

The chain employs TRBV9 and TRBJ2-7; 8 bases fit TRBD2. Germline loops: CDR1 SGDLS, CDR2 YYNGEE. CDR3 size: 14 residues. V lost 4 bases, J lost 4 bases, and 7 bases stayed unmatched. The CDR3: CASSSGLGPYEQYF. CDR3 in DNA: TGTGCCAGCAGCTCGGGACTAGGTCCTTACGAGCAGTACTTC.

The chain is built from TRBV7-3 and TRBJ1-1; D call uncertain. V dropped 7 bases and J dropped 2 bases, with 11 bases sitting between them. Germline V lookup: CDR1 SGHTA, CDR2 FQGTGA. There are 13 residues in the CDR3. The CDR3 DNA is TGTGCCAGCAAACCCTCTGGAAACACTGAAGCTTTCTTT. Protein sequence: CASKPSGNTEAFF.

The rearrangement links TRBV6-1 to TRBJ1-2; tentative D call: TRBD1 (5 bases). V lost 1 base, J lost 5 bases, and 8 bases lay in between. The CDR3 runs 13 residues. CDR1 MNHNS and CDR2 SASEGT come from the germline V gene. Written as DNA, the CDR3 is TGTGCCAGCAGTGAAGAGGGGACTTATGGCTACACCTTC. Translated: CASSEEGTYGYTF.

This sequence joins TRBV27 and TRBJ2-3, with D maybe TRBD1 (5 bases). The length of the CDR3 is 12 residues. Trimming stripped 4 bases from V and 8 bases from J, with 10 bases between. Looked up from germline, CDR1 is MNHEY and CDR2 is SMNVEV (reference sequence). CDR3 protein: CASSSAQGTQYF. In nucleotides, the CDR3 is TGTGCCAGCAGTTCCGCCCAGGGTACGCAGTATTTT.

The V and J genes are TRBV27 and TRBJ1-2; 9 nucleotides match TRBD1. The trim removed 5 bases at V and 5 bases at J, leaving 15 bases unmatched. Germline V gene sequence: CDR1 MNHEY, CDR2 SMNVEV (reference sequence). The CDR3 is made up of 17 amino acids. The CDR3 spells CASSPDRGAGSLYGYTF. The CDR3 bases are TGTGCCAGCAGTCCGGACAGGGGTGCCGGCTCGTTATATGGCTACACCTTC.

This clone was picked up one time. The chain is built from TRBV5-1 and TRBJ2-1; D is possibly TRBD2 (5 bases). Germline V CDR1 and CDR2: SGHRS, YFSETQ. This CDR3 is built from 16 residues. Trimming removed 3 bases at V and 9 bases at J, with 22 bases between. The CDR3 loop reads CASSYSDYFGVGEQFF. CDR3 DNA: TGCGCCAGCAGCTACTCAGACTATTTTGGAGTTGGTGAGCAGTTCTTC.

This clone has just a few counts. The V gene is TRBV19, the J gene TRBJ1-6; 8 nucleotides line up with TRBD1. The CDR3 loop spans 14 amino acids. Germline assignment: CDR1 LNHDA and CDR2 SQIVND (reference sequence). V gave up 9 bases and J gave up 2 bases; unmatched junction bases: 3. In DNA, the CDR3 is TGTGCCAGCAGGGACAGGACCTATAATTCACCCCTCCACTTT. This sequence encodes CASRDRTYNSPLHF.

The V and J genes are TRBV6-6 and TRBJ2-3; 9 positions agree with TRBD2. Trimming took 5 bases from V and 3 from J; bases not matched to a gene: 9. Looked up from germline, CDR1 is MNHNY and CDR2 is SVGAGI (reference sequence). The CDR3 length is 16 residues. The chain's CDR3 is CASSRQAGGGTDTQYF. The CDR3 DNA sequence: TGTGCCAGCAGTCGCCAAGCGGGAGGTGGAACAGATACGCAGTATTTT.

This chain links TRBV10-3 with TRBJ2-5; the match to TRBD2 covers 13 bases. From germline, CDR1 is ENHRY and CDR2 SYGVKD. The V and J ends lost 2 bases and 5 bases, in that order; junction bases with no gene match: 11. The CDR3 loop spans 18 amino acids. The CDR3 DNA reads as TGTGCCATCAGTGAGAGTTCACGACTAGCGGGGGGTGTCGAGACCCAGTACTTC. Translating gives CAISESSRLAGGVETQYF.

In this sample, this clone turned up a few times. The rearrangement links TRBV12-5 to TRBJ1-2; 9 bases match TRBD1. Looked up from germline, CDR1 is LGHNT and CDR2 is FRNRAP. The CDR3 is made up of 15 amino acids. V shed 8 bases and J 2 bases; nucleotides not matched to a gene: 9. The CDR3 nucleotides are TGTGCTAGTATCGGGGACAGGGAGCCCAACTATGGCTACACCTTC. As protein: CASIGDREPNYGYTF.

The V call is TRBV11-2, the J call TRBJ2-2, with 15 positions matching TRBD2. Germline CDR1 and CDR2: SGHAT and FQNNGV. This CDR3 region has 19 residues. V shed 5 bases and J 8 bases; nucleotides not matched to a gene: 15. Here the CDR3 DNA reads TGTGCCAGCAGCGATAGTCGCGGACTAGCGGGAGGGCCGAGAGGGGAGCTGTTTTTT. It is translated as CASSDSRGLAGGPRGELFF.

The chain carries TRBV28 and TRBJ2-7, with 8 bases identical to TRBD1. This CDR3 comprises 15 residues. Trimming cost V 7 bases and J 5 bases; bases outside gene matches: 13. The germline V gene encodes CDR1 MDHEN and CDR2 SYDVKM. The CDR3 reads CASTPNGQGTHEQYF. CDR3 nucleotide sequence: TGTGCCAGCACCCCGAACGGACAGGGTACCCACGAGCAGTACTTC.

The chain is built from TRBV14 and TRBJ2-5; no clear D. The CDR3 extends over 15 amino acids. Deletions cut 1 base from V and 1 base from J, with 10 bases between. The germline gives CDR1 SGHDN, CDR2 FVKESK. The CDR3 here is CASSQVLPFQETQYF. The CDR3 bases are TGTGCCAGCAGCCAAGTTTTGCCGTTCCAAGAGACCCAGTACTTC.